This T cell receptor beta chain appears in the sequencing data of a study of CD4 and CD8 cells across lung adenocarcinoma regions. V was clipped by 2 bases and J by 8 bases; unmatched bases: 6. Germline lookup yields CDR1 SGHTA and CDR2 FQGNSA. This CDR3 has 16 amino acids. One entry per CDR3 protein, called by TCRdb with MiXCR from the PCR reads. This sample has 2,000 to 2,500 distinct CDR3 sequences, with approximately 48% found just once. The patients had localized lung adenocarcinoma, a non-small cell subtype. The chain combines TRBV7-2 with TRBJ2-1; 13 nucleotides align to TRBD2. The specimen sequenced was CD4+ T cells from the center of a lung tumor. This clonotype was sampled from a female donor with lung adenocarcinoma. The CD4 and CD8 labels of this study may be unreliable. This CDR3 reads CASSLMPTSGRDEQFF. CDR3 DNA: TGTGCCAGCAGCTTAATGCCCACTAGCGGGAGGGATGAGCAGTTCTTC.